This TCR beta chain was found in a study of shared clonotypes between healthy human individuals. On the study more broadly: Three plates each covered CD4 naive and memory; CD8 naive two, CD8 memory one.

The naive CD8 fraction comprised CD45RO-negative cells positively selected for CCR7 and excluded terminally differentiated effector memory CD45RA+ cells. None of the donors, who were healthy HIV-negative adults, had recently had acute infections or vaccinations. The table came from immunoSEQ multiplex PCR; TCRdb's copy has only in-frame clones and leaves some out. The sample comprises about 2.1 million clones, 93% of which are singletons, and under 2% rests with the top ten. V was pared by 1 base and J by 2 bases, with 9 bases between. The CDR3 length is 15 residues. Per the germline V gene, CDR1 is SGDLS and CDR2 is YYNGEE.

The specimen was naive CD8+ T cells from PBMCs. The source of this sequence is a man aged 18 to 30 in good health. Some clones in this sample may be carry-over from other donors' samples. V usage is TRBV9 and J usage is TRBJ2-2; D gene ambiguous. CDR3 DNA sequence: TGTGCCAGCAGCGTATCAGTAACCAACACCGGGGAGCTGTTTTTT. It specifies CASSVSVTNTGELFF.